This T cell receptor beta chain was recovered during a study of shared clonotypes between healthy human individuals (dated by TCRdb to 2018 to 2021). Study-wide context: A few men and a couple of women, aged 18 to 49 years, made up the cohort. Between about 0.8 and 9.5 billion PBMCs per donor were obtained by leukapheresis. For each donor, three plates each were used for CD4 naive and CD4 memory, two plates were used for CD8 naive, and one plate was used for CD8 memory. Different laboratories and diverse techniques were used to prepare libraries and sequence TCR repertoires, to increase sequencing depth and limit assay-specific biases. Blood TCR repertoires of about 5 healthy adults were deeply sequenced to estimate repertoire size and the extent of clonotype sharing between individuals.

The germline V gene encodes CDR1 GTSNPN and CDR2 SVGIG (reference sequence). Here V drops 0 bases and J drops 3 bases, and the junction holds 19 bases not matched to any gene. Reading from cysteine to phenylalanine, the CDR3 counts 20 amino acids. Of the read, only the CDR3 DNA is kept; its 60 bases are in frame from base 1. CD8 naive samples consisted of CD45RO-negative cells that were positively selected for CCR7, yielding a CD45RA+CCR7+ population without TemRA cells. The donors were healthy, HIV-negative adults who had no recently reported acute infections or vaccinations. Every donor was a Caucasian adult living in Nashville, Tennessee, USA. After blood collection by leukapheresis, PBMCs were isolated using Ficoll-Histopaque density gradient centrifugation and then cryopreserved in the vapor phase of liquid nitrogen. Purity and quantity of every magnetically sorted T cell population were checked by analytical flow cytometry. Genomic DNA was isolated from each sorted fraction and quantified by UV absorbance on a Nanodrop 2000c.

Broad study findings and their caveats: Across a handful of donors, 5% to 6% of naive CD4, approximately 3.6% of naive CD8, roughly 2.2% of memory CD4, and about 0.44% of memory CD8 clonotypes were shared. Compared with non-shared clonotypes, the clonotypes found in all four sorted-subset donors had higher generation probabilities. Only blood was sampled, and tissue TCR repertoires likely differ from those in blood. Rarefaction of sorted-subset datasets indicated incomplete sequencing despite the large sequencing depth. Estimated clonotype richness was generally larger for naive than for memory subsets. Pairwise subsampling led to the expectation that sequencing depth would affect the degree of clonotype sharing among donors. The genetic and exposure-history diversity represented was limited by the small number of donors.

Using the deep immunoSEQ assay, TCR CDR3 regions were amplified from genomic DNA by multiplex PCR. Extracted genomic DNA from each cell subset was spread evenly across all wells of several immunoSEQ 96-well plates, with each plate serving as a replicate. Each replicate PCR for sorted subsets received around 0.2 ug genomic DNA, equal to roughly 30,000 T cell genomes. Purified libraries were measured with a Qubit 3.0 fluorometer, size-checked on a Bioanalyzer 2100, and measured again with the KAPA Library Quantification kit. Every immunoSEQ 96-well plate was sequenced on a dedicated single-read 150-cycle Illumina NextSeq 550 flow cell. As for how the authors treated the data: Because only junctional sequences without quality scores were contained in the immunoSEQ output, filtering matching that applied to full-length reads could not be performed. To assign V/J genes and CDR3, sequences were annotated against IMGT germline references using PyIR, a Python wrapper for IgBLAST v1.9. Any read was removed if the V/J assignment was weak (E-value above 1e-6), the CDR3 was missing, or the read contained stop codons, out-of-frame junctions, or ambiguous translated residues. V3J clonotypes were defined as sequences sharing an identical inferred V gene, J gene, and CDR3 amino acid sequence. To compute the percentage overlap between repertoires, the number of shared unique clonotypes was divided by the size of the smaller repertoire. Three approaches were used to assess repertoire richness: RTK rarefaction, the Chao1 estimator, and Recon v2.1 estimates of unobserved clonotypes. For all TCRbeta clonotypes obtained by the gDNA method from a handful of donors, generation probabilities were computed with OLGA. Drawn from immuneACCESS, this table holds only the in-frame rearrangements with V and J called that TCRdb kept. Clones are partly lost; checked studies trace under half to an unresolved V gene and leave the rest unexplained. That table gives V, J and clone size, and the DNA gave D and trimming. The sample records hundreds of thousands of clones, about 95% of which are singletons. Of the sample, 0.11% is held by the ten largest clones.

Worth noting for this clone: Its antigen is not yet known. No per-base quality is available; no much larger clone lies one base away.

The sample was naive CD8+ T cells sorted from blood. What this sample's cell subset or site label stands for: CD45RA+CCR7+. Recombination joined TRBV30 with TRBJ2-5; the central 10 bases match TRBD2. This clonotype originated in a woman younger than 45 in good health. The DNA sequence reads TGTGCCTGGAGTGTATTTCCCACGCCGGCTAGCGGGAGAAAGGAAGAGACCCAGTACTTC. It codes for CAWSVFPTPASGRKEETQYF.